This T cell receptor (beta chain) derives from a study of T cells in Graves' hyperthyroidism and ophthalmopathy (dated by TCRdb to between 2019 and 2020). Looking at the study overall: To identify distinguishing TCR V-J signatures, a discovery cohort of around 100 patients was used, comprising under 45 with Graves' ophthalmopathy and around 57 with stable Graves' hyperthyroidism. Prospective prediction of ophthalmopathy was tested in an independent validation cohort of 18 to 20 hyperthyroidism patients and 17 patients who later progressed to ophthalmopathy. The 75 to 100 discovery patients were randomly split 7:3 into training and test sets. The study also compared thyroid tissue and blood T-cell repertoires from more than five Graves' hyperthyroidism patients. After sampling, hyperthyroidism patients received methimazole starting at 30 mg daily, and ophthalmopathy patients received high-dose intravenous methylprednisolone. The paper reports TCR Vbeta CDR3 sequencing of some 140 peripheral blood samples: 40 to 45 ophthalmopathy, fewer than 80 hyperthyroidism and around 17 progressor patients.

A remark on this clonotype: Its recognized antigen is unknown. No qualities accompany the bases; no much larger clone lies one base away.

A patient counted as having stable Graves' hyperthyroidism if no progression to ophthalmopathy occurred over 18 months of follow-up. Hyperthyroidism patients were aged 18 to 65 years and newly diagnosed, with disease duration of less than 2 months. The study excluded patients with uncontrolled infections, other autoimmune diseases, pregnancy or lactation. Diagnoses were based on clinical symptoms, serum thyroxine and TRAb, thyroid ultrasound and orbital computed tomography. Total RNA was extracted using Trizol reagent, and RNA quality was assessed on an Agilent 2100 Bioanalyzer. What the research found in general, with its limitations: During validation, the model predicted progression to ophthalmopathy a median of approximately six months ahead of onset, with approximately 71% sensitivity and more than 72% specificity. Blood samples also contained most of the expanded thyroid clonotypes (frequency above 0.001), which suggests that blood repertoires may reflect thyroid immune responses. A model built on a 13 V-J signature distinguished ophthalmopathy from stable hyperthyroidism, reaching roughly 88% sensitivity and about 81% specificity in cross-validation and 80%/75% in testing. Sample size was not statistically predetermined, and investigators were not blinded to group allocation.

Via the germline V gene (reference sequence), CDR1 is WNHNN and CDR2 SYGVQD. Trimming at the junction amounts to 0 bases on V and 5 bases on J, and the germline ends lie 11 bases apart. Including the terminal cysteine and phenylalanine, the CDR3 comprises 14 residues. Left in the record is the CDR3 DNA by itself, 42 bases read in frame from the first base. Amplification of TCR beta CDR3 regions was carried out from RNA transcripts. The TCR CDR3 was subjected to a first round of RT-PCR using the HTBI primer set and the Qiagen OneStep RT-PCR kit. Libraries were constructed in a second round of multiplex PCR, after which size selection and purification were performed. The libraries were sequenced on an Illumina HiSeq2000 using paired-end 100 bp reads. The authors' pipeline ran thus. Raw data were processed with SOAPnuke, discarding reads with adapters, uncalled bases, mean Phred below 15, or no exact constant-primer or identifier match. COPE v1.2.5 was used to merge high-quality paired reads, and clonotypes were defined as unique nucleotide sequences. MiTCR v1.1 was used to align the clonotypes against IMGT TRBV, TRBD and TRBJ reference segments. The analysis was restricted to V-J combinations with a frequency above 0.0001, which together covered around 99% of the repertoires. The TCS score was defined as the ratio of F50 (clonal expansion) to E x V (chaos), calculated using BLOSUM62-based TCRdist between CDR3 peptides within each V-J. Welch's t-statistics and random forest reduced 450 to 600 V-J features to about 12, which were used in a naive Bayes classifier (R e1071). TCRdb trimmed public reads at Q25 via fastp, called clones via MiXCR and kept in-frame beta chains. A single entry per CDR3 protein holds the most common genes and DNA from its merged rows. The V and J calls reflect TCRdb's pipeline rather than the authors' work. In all, the sample holds around 540,000 distinct CDR3 sequences, and more than 45% of those were seen once. The top ten constitute roughly 8.2% of the sample.

The TCR originated in a young woman with Graves' hyperthyroidism. Donor details come from another sample of the same person, matched by shared clones. What was sequenced was peripheral blood or thyroid tissue (not recorded which). The sequence links TRBV10-1 to TRBJ2-7; the D gene is unclear. CDR3 protein: CASSESDPRDEQYF. The nucleotide sequence reads TGCGCCAGCAGTGAGTCGGACCCCCGGGACGAGCAGTACTTC.